This T cell receptor (beta chain) was retrieved from a study of T-cell reconstitution after alpha-beta-depleted transplantation in children. This clonotype was detected many times. This sample's TCRbeta library carried unique molecular identifier barcodes. In TCRdb, the PCR reads were re-called with MiXCR into one record per CDR3 protein. The sample contains 100,000 or so distinct CDR3 sequences, 12% of which appear only once. CDR1 and CDR2 (germline): DFQATT, SNEGSKA (reference sequence). The CDR3 consists of 14 residues. V was pared by 5 bases and J by 2 bases, with 7 bases of the junction left unmatched.

The TCR originated in a human donor who donated a stem cell graft to a child with inherited bone marrow failure. V usage is TRBV20-1 and J usage is TRBJ2-5; 8 bases line up with TRBD1. This specimen consisted of PBMCs from the stem cell graft donor, obtained from the stem cell graft. CDR3 protein: CSAWDRRQQETQYF. CDR3 in DNA: TGCAGTGCTTGGGACAGGCGACAGCAAGAGACCCAGTACTTC.